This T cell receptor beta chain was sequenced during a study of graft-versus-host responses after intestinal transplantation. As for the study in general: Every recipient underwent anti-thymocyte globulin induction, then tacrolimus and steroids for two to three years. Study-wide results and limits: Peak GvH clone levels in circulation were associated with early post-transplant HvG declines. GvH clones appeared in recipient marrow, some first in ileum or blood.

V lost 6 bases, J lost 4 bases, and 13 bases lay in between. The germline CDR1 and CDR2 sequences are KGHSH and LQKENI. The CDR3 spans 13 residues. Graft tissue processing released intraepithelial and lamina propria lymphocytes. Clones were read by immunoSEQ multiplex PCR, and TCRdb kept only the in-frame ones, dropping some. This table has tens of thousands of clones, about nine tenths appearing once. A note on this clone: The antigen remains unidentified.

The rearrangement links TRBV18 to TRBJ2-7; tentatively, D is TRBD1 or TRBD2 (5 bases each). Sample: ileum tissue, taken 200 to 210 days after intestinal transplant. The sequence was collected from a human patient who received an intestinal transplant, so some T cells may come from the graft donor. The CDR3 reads CASSQSGGYEQYF. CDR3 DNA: TGTGCCAGCTCTCAAAGTGGGGGTTACGAGCAGTACTTC.